The 20 T cell receptor beta chains given below trace back to one sample, sequenced in a study of shared clonotypes between healthy human individuals. Profiled with immunoSEQ multiplex PCR; TCRdb holds only in-frame clones, not every one. The sample has approximately 530,000 clones, about 96% seen once. Specimen: naive CD4+ T cells sorted from blood. Subset here: CD45RA+ positively selected. These receptors were obtained from a young woman in good health.

The rearrangement links TRBV11-1 to TRBJ2-3; 7 bases line up with TRBD2. Trimming removed 1 base from V and 2 bases from J; junction bases left unmatched: 6. Germline V gene sequence: CDR1 SGHAT, CDR2 FQDESV (reference sequence). This CDR3 is 16 amino acids long. CDR3 DNA sequence: TGTGCCAGCAGCTTAGTTCCTAGCGGAAACACAGATACGCAGTATTTT. Translation gives CASSLVPSGNTDTQYF.

The CDR3 DNA reads TGTGCCAGTCGGGACAGGGGATGGAGCAATCAGCCCCAGCATTTT. Amino acids: CASRDRGWSNQPQHF. The chain joins TRBV19 to TRBJ1-5; TRBD1 matches 10 bases. The V and J ends lost 8 bases and 1 base, in that order; junction bases with no gene match: 5. CDR1 LNHDA and CDR2 SQIVND come from the germline V gene (reference sequence). This CDR3 is 15 amino acids long. The full variable domain, completed using reference TRBV19 and TRBJ1-5, is DGGITQSPKYLFRKEGQNVTLSCEQNLNHDAMYWYRQDPGQGLRLIYYSQIVNDFQKGDIAEGYSVSREKKESFPLTVTSAQKNPTAFYLCASRDRGWSNQPQHFGDGTRLSIL.

The CDR3: CASSRGQGSEKLFF. The DNA for the CDR3 is TGTGCCAGTAGTAGGGGACAGGGCAGTGAAAAACTGTTTTTT. This rearrangement joins TRBV19 to TRBJ1-4, with 9 nucleotides matching TRBD1. The CDR3 totals 14 residues. Trimming removed 4 bases from V and 7 bases from J; junction bases left unmatched: 4. The germline CDR1 and CDR2 sequences are LNHDA and SQIVND (reference sequence).

The chain uses TRBV28 and TRBJ2-2, with a tentative D call TRBD1 (6 bases). Trimming removed 5 bases at V and 4 bases at J, with 20 bases between. This CDR3 is 17 amino acids long. The germline gives CDR1 MDHEN, CDR2 SYDVKM. The CDR3 loop reads CASSTTGSQGGTGELFF. The DNA of the CDR3 is TGTGCCAGCAGTACTACTGGATCCCAAGGGGGCACCGGGGAGCTGTTTTTT.

This chain connects TRBV9 to TRBJ2-6; D is unclear. This CDR3 is built from 17 residues. V lost 1 base to trimming and J lost 0 bases, with 11 bases between them. CDR1 is SGDLS, CDR2 YYNGEE, per germline. CDR3 nucleotide sequence: TGTGCCAGCAGCGTAATGGGTTCCCACTCTGGGGCCAACGTCCTGACTTTC. Its translation: CASSVMGSHSGANVLTF. Complete variable domain (other parts from reference TRBV9 and TRBJ2-6): DSGVTQTPKHLITATGQRVTLRCSPRSGDLSVYWYQQSLDQGLQFLIQYYNGEERAKGNILERFSAQQFPDLHSELNLSSLELGDSALYFCASSVMGSHSGANVLTFGAGSRLTVL.

This sequence joins TRBV28 and TRBJ2-1; no clear D gene. With 6 bases removed from V and 0 bases from J, the gap between germline ends came to 18 bases. Looked up from germline, CDR1 is MDHEN and CDR2 is SYDVKM. The CDR3 length is 17 residues. CDR3 sequence reads: CASSPVFVANSYNEQFF. CDR3 in DNA: TGTGCCAGCAGCCCGGTTTTCGTGGCGAACTCCTACAATGAGCAGTTCTTC.

The chain uses TRBV29-1 and TRBJ2-5; TRBD1 aligns across 9 bases. The germline CDR1 and CDR2 sequences are SQVTM and ANQGSEA. This CDR3 region has 12 residues. With 8 bases clipped from V and 4 bases from J, the junction kept 5 bases outside the gene matches. CDR3 sequence (DNA): TGCAGCAAAAAGACAGGGGGAGAGACCCAGTACTTC. The encoded protein is CSKKTGGETQYF.

The chain uses TRBV29-1 and TRBJ2-5; 10 positions match TRBD1. The DNA end lines up better with TRBJ2-7; the J call may be wrong. The CDR3 has 18 residues. The germline V gene encodes CDR1 SQVTM and CDR2 ANQGSEA. CDR3 bases: TGCAGCGTGCCTTCCGGGACAGGGGCGGCGTCAGGGCACTACGAGCAGTACTTC. The encoded protein is CSVPSGTGAASGHYEQYF.

This clone came up once. This rearrangement joins TRBV10-3 to TRBJ2-7; tentatively, D is TRBD1 or TRBD2 (5 bases each). Looked up from germline, CDR1 is ENHRY and CDR2 is SYGVKD. This CDR3 has 17 residues. V gave up 4 bases and J gave up 3 bases, with 22 bases separating them. This chain's CDR3 is CAISGFSGQGKGYEQYF. CDR3 nucleotides: TGTGCCATCAGTGGCTTTTCGGGGCAGGGCAAAGGCTACGAGCAGTACTTC.

The CDR3 DNA sequence: TGTGCCAGCTCTCCGAACAGGAGAGATACGCAGTATTTT. Encoded protein: CASSPNRRDTQYF. The rearrangement joins TRBV18 to TRBJ2-3, with TRBD1 as a possible D gene (5 bases). Germline CDR1 is KGHSH and CDR2 is LQKENI. The germline V and J ends were trimmed by 6 bases and 5 bases, with 12 bases remaining between them. The CDR3 is 13 amino acids. Together with reference TRBV18 and TRBJ2-3, the CDR3 gives the full variable domain: NAGVMQNPRHLVRRRGQEARLRCSPMKGHSHVYWYRQLPEEGLKFMVYLQKENIIDESGMPKERFSAEFPKEGPSILRIQQVVRGDSAAYFCASSPNRRDTQYFGPGTRLTVL.

The V and J genes are TRBV11-2 and TRBJ2-7; D is possibly TRBD1 (6 bases). The CDR3 extends over 16 amino acids. Germline CDR1 reads SGHAT; CDR2 reads FQNNGV. Deletions cut 7 bases from V and 4 bases from J, with 23 bases between. In DNA, the CDR3 is TGTGCCAGCAACCGACTCGCACGGACAGCTGGTTACGAGCAGTACTTC. This gives the protein CASNRLARTAGYEQYF.

The chain carries TRBV9 and TRBJ2-1; 7 bases align to TRBD1. From germline, CDR1 is SGDLS and CDR2 YYNGEE. The trim removed 3 bases at V and 4 bases at J, leaving 4 bases unmatched. The CDR3 runs to 14 residues. The CDR3 region is CASSAQQGYNEQFF. CDR3 DNA: TGTGCCAGCAGCGCACAACAGGGGTACAATGAGCAGTTCTTC.

In nucleotides, the CDR3 is TGTGCCAGCAGCAGTTACATCGAGCAGTTCTTC. Its translation is CASSSYIEQFF. V and J are TRBV7-9 and TRBJ2-1; no reliable D call. CDR1 and CDR2 (germline): SEHNR, FQNEAQ (reference sequence). This CDR3 has 11 residues. Trimming pared 5 bases from V and 10 bases from J, leaving 9 bases between.

CDR3 sequence: CASREGARETQYF. CDR3 sequence (DNA): TGTGCCAGCAGGGAGGGGGCCAGGGAGACCCAGTACTTC. V and J are TRBV6-5 and TRBJ2-5, with D tentatively TRBD1 (7 bases). CDR3 length: 13 residues. From germline, CDR1 is MNHEY and CDR2 SVGAGI. The V end was cut by 6 bases, the J end by 5 bases, with 13 bases between.

The V gene is TRBV5-4, the J gene TRBJ2-5, with D tentatively TRBD2 (9 bases). Between the trimmed V and J ends, which lost 4 bases and 3 bases, there was a span of 31 bases. This CDR3 comprises 20 residues. In germline, CDR1 is SGHNT, CDR2 YYREEE (reference sequence). CDR3 in DNA: TGTGCCAGCAGCCCGGACAGGGTCACTCCTATAGCGGGAGTTAAAGAGACCCAGTACTTC. This encodes CASSPDRVTPIAGVKETQYF.

The V gene is TRBV27, the J gene TRBJ2-7; 9 bases are shared with TRBD1. The J segment lost 6 bases and the V segment lost 3 bases, leaving 3 bases of the junction unmatched. CDR1 and CDR2 from the germline V gene are MNHEY and SMNVEV (reference sequence). The CDR3 covers 13 residues. The CDR3: CASSFTGGSEQYF. CDR3 nucleotide sequence: TGTGCCAGCAGTTTTACAGGGGGCAGCGAGCAGTACTTC.

The V call is TRBV30, the J call TRBJ2-7; perhaps TRBD1 as D (6 bases). This CDR3 is built from 14 residues. V dropped 3 bases and J dropped 4 bases, with 16 bases sitting between them. Germline V CDR1 and CDR2: GTSNPN, SVGIG (reference sequence). The CDR3 coding sequence is TGTGCCTGGAGCCCCGGGACAACAACTTACGAGCAGTACTTC. Translated: CAWSPGTTTYEQYF.

The rearrangement joins TRBV29-1 to TRBJ2-7; D is ambiguous. The CDR3 extends over 12 amino acids. Trimming removed 5 bases at V and 2 bases at J, with 10 bases between. The germline V gene encodes CDR1 SQVTM and CDR2 ANQGSEA. CDR3 in amino acids: CSVSGNTYEQYF. CDR3 in DNA: TGCAGCGTTTCCGGAAATACCTACGAGCAGTACTTC.

The V and J genes are TRBV11-2 and TRBJ1-1, with D perhaps TRBD1 (5 bases). V lost 1 base, J lost 3 bases, and 15 bases lay in between. The CDR3 consists of 16 residues. Germline V gene data show CDR1 as SGHAT and CDR2 as FQNNGV. CDR3: CASSLVWGQGDTEAFF. The CDR3 coding sequence is TGTGCCAGCAGCTTAGTCTGGGGTCAGGGAGACACTGAAGCTTTCTTT.

The chain joins TRBV28 to TRBJ2-7; perhaps TRBD2 as D (6 bases). The germline V gene has CDR1 MDHEN and CDR2 SYDVKM. The CDR3 has 14 residues. V lost 4 bases and J lost 2, with 12 bases in between. CDR3 nucleotides: TGTGCCAGCAGTTCCGTAGCGGTAGCCTACGAGCAGTACTTC. Its protein product is CASSSVAVAYEQYF.